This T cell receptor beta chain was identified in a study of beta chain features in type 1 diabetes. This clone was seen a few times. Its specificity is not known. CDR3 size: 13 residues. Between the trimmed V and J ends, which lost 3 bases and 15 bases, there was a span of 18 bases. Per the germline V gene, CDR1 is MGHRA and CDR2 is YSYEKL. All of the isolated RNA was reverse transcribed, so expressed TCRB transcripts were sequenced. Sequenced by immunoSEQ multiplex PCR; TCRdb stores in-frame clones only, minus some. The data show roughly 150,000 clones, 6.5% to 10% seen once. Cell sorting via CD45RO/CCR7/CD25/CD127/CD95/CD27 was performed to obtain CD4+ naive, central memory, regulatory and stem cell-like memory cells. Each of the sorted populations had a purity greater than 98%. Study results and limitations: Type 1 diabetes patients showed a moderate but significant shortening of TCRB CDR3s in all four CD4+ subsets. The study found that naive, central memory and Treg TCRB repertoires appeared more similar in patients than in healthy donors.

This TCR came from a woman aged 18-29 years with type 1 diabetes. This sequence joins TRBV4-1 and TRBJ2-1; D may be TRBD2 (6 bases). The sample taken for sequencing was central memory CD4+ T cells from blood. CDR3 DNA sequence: TGCGCCAGCAGCCAGGATACCGGGACTCCGATGTTCTTC. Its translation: CASSQDTGTPMFF.